The 17 T cell receptor beta chains below all came from one sample that was sequenced in a study of blood T cell repertoires in COVID-19. Measured with immunoSEQ multiplex PCR; TCRdb has only the in-frame clones, and not every one. The data contain tens of thousands of clones, less than 90% of them singletons. The sequencing sample was made of peripheral blood. These receptor sequences come from a human donor in a cohort sampled during active COVID-19.

As concerns this clone: Other DNA sequences in the sample encode the same CDR3. J is TRBJ1-1 and V is TRBV4-2; D unclear. Germline CDR1 LGHNA, CDR2 YNFKEQ. Trimming cost V 3 bases and J 3 bases, with 5 bases left between them. The CDR3 runs to 12 residues. CDR3 protein: CASSQVDTEAFF. The DNA for the CDR3 is TGTGCCAGCAGCCAGGTAGACACTGAAGCTTTCTTT.

V usage is TRBV4-3 and J usage is TRBJ2-3; a weak D match, TRBD2 (7 bases). In germline, CDR1 is LGHNA, CDR2 YSLEER. This CDR3 is built from 15 residues. V lost 0 bases, J lost 5 bases, and 12 bases lay in between. DNA for the CDR3: TGCGCCAGCAGCCAAGATAGGCGGGGGCAAGATACGCAGTATTTT. Translation: CASSQDRRGQDTQYF.

The V call is TRBV11-3, the J call TRBJ2-3; possible D gene TRBD2, 5 bases. V was cut by 5 bases and J by 9 bases, with 18 bases left in between. Per germline, CDR1 SGHNT and CDR2 YENEEA. CDR3 length equals 14 residues. The CDR3, as DNA: TGTGCCAGCAGCCCCCGAGGGCTAGCCGCGACGCAGTATTTT. This translates into CASSPRGLAATQYF.

Notes on this clone: This sample includes further DNA sequences coding for the same CDR3. The chain recombines TRBV11-3 with TRBJ2-1; tentative D call: TRBD1 (7 bases). Per germline, CDR1 SGHNT and CDR2 YENEEA. The V gene lost 3 bases and the J gene lost 2 bases, with 14 bases spanning the gap. The CDR3 is 16 residues long. This CDR3 is CASSLNRGGTYNEQFF. As DNA, the CDR3 is TGTGCCAGCAGCTTGAACAGGGGAGGAACCTACAATGAGCAGTTCTTC.

The V and J genes are TRBV9 and TRBJ2-5; the match to TRBD1 covers 9 bases. J gave up 5 bases and V 3 bases, and 5 bases lay outside the gene matches. CDR3 length equals 14 residues. Germline V gene sequence: CDR1 SGDLS, CDR2 YYNGEE. CDR3 DNA: TGTGCCAGCAGCGGGGGACAGGGATCGGAGACCCAGTACTTC. This translates into CASSGGQGSETQYF.

This clone was counted only a few times. Here the CDR3 reads CASSSAVRITYEQYF. The CDR3 nucleotides read TGTGCCAGTAGTAGCGCCGTGCGGATCACCTACGAGCAGTACTTC. V and J are TRBV19 and TRBJ2-7; D is undetermined. V gave up 4 bases and J gave up 2 bases, with 15 bases separating them. Germline-derived CDR1 and CDR2 are LNHDA and SQIVND (reference sequence). This CDR3 contains 15 residues.

This chain's CDR3 is CASSYSGDDLETQYF. The CDR3 coding sequence is TGTGCCAGCAGTTACTCGGGAGACGATTTAGAGACCCAGTACTTC. This rearrangement joins TRBV6-5 to TRBJ2-5, with D possibly matching TRBD2 (5 bases). CDR3 length: 15 amino acids. Germline V gene data show CDR1 as MNHEY and CDR2 as SVGAGI. Trimming stripped 0 bases from V and 4 bases from J, with 12 bases between.

This chain joins TRBV19 and TRBJ2-5, with 7 bases lining up with TRBD1. V shed 10 bases, J shed 2 bases, and the junction held 4 bases outside the gene matches. The length of the CDR3 is 12 residues. Germline CDR1 is LNHDA and CDR2 is SQIVND (reference sequence). The CDR3 DNA reads as TGTGCCACCGGACAGGCGCAAGAGACCCAGTACTTC. This gives the protein CATGQAQETQYF.

V and J are TRBV7-9 and TRBJ2-7, with D unclear. Per germline, CDR1 SEHNR and CDR2 FQNEAQ (reference sequence). Trimming stripped 5 bases from V and 3 bases from J, with 8 bases between. The CDR3 has 12 amino acids. The chain's CDR3 is CASSDTGYEQYF. The CDR3 nucleotides are TGTGCCAGCAGCGATACGGGCTACGAGCAGTACTTC.

This rearrangement joins TRBV2 to TRBJ2-3; 9 positions agree with TRBD1. Germline V gene lookup returns CDR1 SNHLY and CDR2 FYNNEI. V shed 4 bases and J 11 bases; nucleotides not matched to a gene: 16. CDR3 length: 16 amino acids. CDR3 loop: CASSGSGTGFLVGQYF. The CDR3, as DNA: TGTGCCAGCAGTGGCTCCGGGACAGGGTTCCTTGTCGGGCAGTATTTT. The complete variable domain, with remaining parts taken from reference TRBV2 and TRBJ2-3, reads EPEVTQTPSHQVTQMGQEVILRCVPISNHLYFYWYRQILGQKVEFLVSFYNNEISEKSEIFDDQFSVERPDGSNFTLKIRSTKLEDSAMYFCASSGSGTGFLVGQYFGPGTRLTVL.

This clone was recorded a few times. The chain couples TRBV6-6 to TRBJ1-1, with a possible D match to TRBD1 (5 bases). Trimming pared 2 bases from V and 6 bases from J, leaving 10 bases between. Germline loops: CDR1 MNHNY, CDR2 SVGAGI (reference sequence). The CDR3 spans 13 residues. CDR3 in DNA: TGTGCCAGCAGTTACGGCAGGGCGGCTGAAGCTTTCTTT. Amino acid sequence: CASSYGRAAEAFF.

Here the CDR3 reads CASSISPGQLNEKLFF. CDR3 coding DNA: TGTGCCAGTAGTATCTCTCCGGGACAGCTTAATGAAAAACTGTTTTTT. The chain joins TRBV19 to TRBJ1-4, with 7 bases matching TRBD1. Germline V CDR1 and CDR2: LNHDA, SQIVND (reference sequence). V shed 3 bases and J 4 bases; nucleotides not matched to a gene: 8. The CDR3 extends over 16 amino acids.

The chain employs TRBV4-1 and TRBJ2-7; D might be TRBD2 (6 bases). This CDR3 region has 15 residues. Trimming took 2 bases from V and 3 from J, leaving 14 bases between them. Germline-derived CDR1 and CDR2 are MGHRA and YSYEKL. The DNA of the CDR3 is TGCGCCAGCAGCCAATGGGACTTAACTGGCTACGAGCAGTACTTC. Its translation is CASSQWDLTGYEQYF.

This chain links TRBV4-2 with TRBJ1-1; 7 bases are shared with TRBD1. Unmatched junction bases numbered 11, after V lost 0 bases and J lost 1 base. This CDR3 contains 18 residues. Germline V CDR1 and CDR2: LGHNA, YNFKEQ. This chain's CDR3 is CASSQEFNRGRGNTEAFF. The CDR3 DNA sequence: TGTGCCAGCAGCCAAGAGTTTAACAGGGGAAGGGGGAACACTGAAGCTTTCTTT.

The J gene is TRBJ2-7, the V gene TRBV7-9, with D tentatively TRBD2 (6 bases). The ends were cut back, 5 bases at V and 3 bases at J, with 17 bases in the middle. The CDR3 is made up of 15 amino acids. In germline, CDR1 is SEHNR, CDR2 FQNEAQ (reference sequence). The CDR3 nucleotides are TGTGCCAGCAGCCGCCGGGGGACGGTAGACTACGAGCAGTACTTC. Residues: CASSRRGTVDYEQYF.

The count of this clone is one. The J gene is TRBJ2-1, the V gene TRBV7-6; D is unclear. V was pared by 4 bases and J by 8 bases, with 12 bases between. Per the germline V gene, CDR1 is SGHVS and CDR2 is FNYEAQ. The CDR3 is 13 amino acids. The CDR3 sequence: CASSSSGWDEQFF. CDR3 sequence (DNA): TGTGCCAGCAGCTCCTCGGGTTGGGATGAGCAGTTCTTC.

The chain uses TRBV2 and TRBJ2-5; 7 bases line up with TRBD2. CDR3 length equals 12 residues. Germline trimming cut 8 bases from V and 4 bases from J; bases unmatched to any gene: 4. Germline V lookup: CDR1 SNHLY, CDR2 FYNNEI. The DNA for the CDR3 is TGTGCCAGCGAGGGAGGGAGAGAGACCCAGTACTTC. Residues: CASEGGRETQYF.